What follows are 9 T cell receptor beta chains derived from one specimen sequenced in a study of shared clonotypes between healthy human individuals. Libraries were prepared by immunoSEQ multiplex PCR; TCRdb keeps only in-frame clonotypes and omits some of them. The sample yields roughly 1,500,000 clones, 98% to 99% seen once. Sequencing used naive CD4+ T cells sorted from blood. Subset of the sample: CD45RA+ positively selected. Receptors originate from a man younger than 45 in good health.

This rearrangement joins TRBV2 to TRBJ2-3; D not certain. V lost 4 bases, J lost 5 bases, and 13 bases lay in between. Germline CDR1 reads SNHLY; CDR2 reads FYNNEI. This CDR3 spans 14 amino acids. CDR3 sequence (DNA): TGTGCCAGCAGTGGGAGCTTTACACAAGATACGCAGTATTTT. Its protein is CASSGSFTQDTQYF.

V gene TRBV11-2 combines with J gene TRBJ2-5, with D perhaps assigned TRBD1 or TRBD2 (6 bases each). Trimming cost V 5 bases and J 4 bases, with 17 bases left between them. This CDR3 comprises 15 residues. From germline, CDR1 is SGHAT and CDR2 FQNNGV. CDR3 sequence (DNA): TGTGCCAGCAGCCCCGAAGGGGGGAACCCAGAGACCCAGTACTTC. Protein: CASSPEGGNPETQYF.

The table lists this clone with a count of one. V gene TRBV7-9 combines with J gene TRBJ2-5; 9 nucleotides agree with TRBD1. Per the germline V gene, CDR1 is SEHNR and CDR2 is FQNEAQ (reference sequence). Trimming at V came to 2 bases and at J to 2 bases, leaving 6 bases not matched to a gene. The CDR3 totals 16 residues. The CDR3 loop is CASSLTGDRVQETQYF. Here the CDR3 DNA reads TGTGCCAGCAGCTTAACCGGGGACAGGGTTCAAGAGACCCAGTACTTC.

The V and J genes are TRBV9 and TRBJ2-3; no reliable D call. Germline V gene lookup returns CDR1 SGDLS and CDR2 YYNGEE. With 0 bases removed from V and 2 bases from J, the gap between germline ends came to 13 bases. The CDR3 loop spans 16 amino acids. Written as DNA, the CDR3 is TGTGCCAGCAGCGTAGTATCTGATCCCCACACAGATACGCAGTATTTT. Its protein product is CASSVVSDPHTDTQYF.

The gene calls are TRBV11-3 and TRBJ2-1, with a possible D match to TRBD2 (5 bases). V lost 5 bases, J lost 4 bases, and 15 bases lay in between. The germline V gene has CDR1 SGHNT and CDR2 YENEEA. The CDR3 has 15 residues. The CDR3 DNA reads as TGTGCCAGCAGCCTGACTACTACCGGGTACAATGAGCAGTTCTTC. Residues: CASSLTTTGYNEQFF.

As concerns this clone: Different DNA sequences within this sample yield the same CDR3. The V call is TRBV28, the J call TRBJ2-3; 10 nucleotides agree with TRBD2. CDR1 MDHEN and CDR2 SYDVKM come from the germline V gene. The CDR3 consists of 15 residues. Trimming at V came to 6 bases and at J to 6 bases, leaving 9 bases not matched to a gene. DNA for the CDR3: TGTGCCAGCAGCCTTCTAGCGGGAGAGGGGGATACGCAGTATTTT. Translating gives CASSLLAGEGDTQYF.

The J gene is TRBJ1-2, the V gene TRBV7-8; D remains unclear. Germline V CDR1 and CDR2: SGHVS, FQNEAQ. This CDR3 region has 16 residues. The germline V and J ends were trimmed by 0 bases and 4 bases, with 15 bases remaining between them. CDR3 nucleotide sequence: TGTGCCAGCAGCTTAGCGCGGTTCGGCGGTCCCTATGGCTACACCTTC. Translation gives CASSLARFGGPYGYTF.

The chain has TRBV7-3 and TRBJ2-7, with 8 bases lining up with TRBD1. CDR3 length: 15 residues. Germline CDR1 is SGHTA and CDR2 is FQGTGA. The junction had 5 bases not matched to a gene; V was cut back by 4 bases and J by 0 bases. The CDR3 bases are TGTGCCAGCAGCTCCCAGACAGGGGACTCCTACGAGCAGTACTTC. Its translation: CASSSQTGDSYEQYF.

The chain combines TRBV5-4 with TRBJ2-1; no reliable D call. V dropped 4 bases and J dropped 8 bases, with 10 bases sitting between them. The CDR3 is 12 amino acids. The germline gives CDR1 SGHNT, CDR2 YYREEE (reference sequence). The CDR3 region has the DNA TGTGCCAGCAGCCCGGCCCAGCATGAGCAGTTCTTC. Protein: CASSPAQHEQFF.